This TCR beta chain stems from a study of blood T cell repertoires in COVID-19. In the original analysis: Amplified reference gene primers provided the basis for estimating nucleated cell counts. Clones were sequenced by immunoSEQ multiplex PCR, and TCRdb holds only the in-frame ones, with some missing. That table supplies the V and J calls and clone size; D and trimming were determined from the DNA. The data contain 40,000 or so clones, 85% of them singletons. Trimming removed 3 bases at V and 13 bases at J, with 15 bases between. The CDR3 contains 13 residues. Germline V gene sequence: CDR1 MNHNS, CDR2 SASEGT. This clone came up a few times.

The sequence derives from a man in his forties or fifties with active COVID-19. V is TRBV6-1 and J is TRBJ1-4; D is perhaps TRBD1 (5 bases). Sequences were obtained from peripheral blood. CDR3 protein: CASSDFDRGLLFF. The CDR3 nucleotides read TGTGCCAGCAGTGATTTTGACCGGGGACTACTGTTTTTT.